A selection of T cell receptor beta chains follows, all from one sample in a study of blood T cell repertoires in COVID-19. Produced via immunoSEQ multiplex PCR; TCRdb's table is partial and in-frame only. The sample carries approximately 68,000 clones, roughly 88% recorded once. The sequenced sample consisted of peripheral blood. These receptors were collected from a man between 65 and 85 years old with active or convalescent COVID-19. Both conserved end residues are part of each CDR3. Each record gives: J gene, D gene, clone size, V gene, CDR3 protein, CDR3 DNA. D genes are given only for firm matches. The size of a clone is reported for some rows only, either as once, few or many, or as a class for expanded clones.

J gene: TRBJ2-2
D gene: TRBD1
clone size: -
V gene: TRBV5-4
CDR3 protein: CASSSGTGANTGELFF
CDR3 DNA: TGTGCCAGCAGCTCCGGGACAGGGGCGAACACCGGGGAGCTGTTTTTT

J gene: TRBJ2-1
D gene: TRBD2
clone size: once
V gene: TRBV4-2
CDR3 protein: CASSQRLAGGLNEQFF
CDR3 DNA: TGTGCCAGCAGCCAACGACTAGCGGGGGGGTTGAATGAGCAGTTCTTC

J gene: TRBJ1-4
D gene: -
clone size: few
V gene: TRBV6-1
CDR3 protein: CASSESAGGPSNEKLFF
CDR3 DNA: TGTGCCAGCAGTGAATCGGCCGGGGGACCCTCAAATGAAAAACTGTTTTTT

J gene: TRBJ2-1
D gene: -
clone size: once
V gene: TRBV19
CDR3 protein: CASSTYGGPGNEQFF
CDR3 DNA: TGTGCCAGTAGTACCTACGGGGGGCCGGGCAATGAGCAGTTCTTC

J gene: TRBJ2-2
D gene: TRBD1
clone size: -
V gene: TRBV6-5
CDR3 protein: CASQRQGQAGELFF
CDR3 DNA: TGTGCCAGCCAGCGACAGGGGCAGGCCGGGGAGCTGTTTTTT

J gene: TRBJ1-2
D gene: TRBD1
clone size: -
V gene: TRBV28
CDR3 protein: CASSLGTANYGYTF
CDR3 DNA: TGTGCCAGCAGTTTAGGGACAGCGAACTATGGCTACACCTTC

J gene: TRBJ2-1
D gene: TRBD2
clone size: -
V gene: TRBV18
CDR3 protein: CASSLGTSQAEQFF
CDR3 DNA: TGTGCCAGCTCCCTCGGGACTAGTCAGGCAGAGCAGTTCTTC

J gene: TRBJ1-1
D gene: -
clone size: -
V gene: TRBV21-1
CDR3 protein: CASSTGQGLNTEAFF
CDR3 DNA: TGTGCCAGCAGCACGGGACAGGGACTGAACACTGAAGCTTTCTTT

J gene: TRBJ1-6
D gene: TRBD1
clone size: -
V gene: TRBV4-2
CDR3 protein: CASSRQGASPLHF
CDR3 DNA: TGTGCCAGCAGCCGACAGGGCGCTTCACCCCTCCACTTT

J gene: TRBJ2-7
D gene: -
clone size: few
V gene: TRBV19
CDR3 protein: CASSRDTFSYEQYF
CDR3 DNA: TGTGCCAGTAGTCGGGACACTTTTTCCTACGAGCAGTACTTC

J gene: TRBJ1-3
D gene: -
clone size: once
V gene: TRBV4-2
CDR3 protein: CASSQDGLPGNTIYF
CDR3 DNA: TGTGCCAGCAGCCAAGACGGACTCCCTGGAAACACCATATATTTT

J gene: TRBJ2-1
D gene: -
clone size: -
V gene: TRBV6-5
CDR3 protein: CASKEGPINEQFF
CDR3 DNA: TGTGCCAGCAAGGAGGGGCCAATCAATGAGCAGTTCTTC

J gene: TRBJ2-5
D gene: TRBD2
clone size: -
V gene: TRBV11-2
CDR3 protein: CASSSSGGGRETQYF
CDR3 DNA: TGTGCCAGCAGCTCCAGCGGCGGGGGACGAGAGACCCAGTACTTC

J gene: TRBJ1-2
D gene: TRBD1
clone size: -
V gene: TRBV9
CDR3 protein: CASSWTGVPYGYTF
CDR3 DNA: TGTGCCAGCAGCTGGACAGGGGTACCCTATGGCTACACCTTC

J gene: TRBJ2-7
D gene: -
clone size: -
V gene: TRBV2
CDR3 protein: CARQALGGEQYF
CDR3 DNA: TGTGCCAGACAGGCTCTCGGGGGCGAGCAGTACTTC

J gene: TRBJ1-2
D gene: -
clone size: -
V gene: TRBV4-1
CDR3 protein: CASSQERGRGGYTF
CDR3 DNA: TGCGCCAGCAGCCAAGAAAGAGGCAGGGGTGGCTACACCTTC

J gene: TRBJ2-2
D gene: -
clone size: -
V gene: TRBV30
CDR3 protein: CAWSSNFRTGELFF
CDR3 DNA: TGTGCCTGGAGTTCAAACTTCCGCACCGGGGAGCTGTTTTTT

J gene: TRBJ2-3
D gene: -
clone size: -
V gene: TRBV20-1
CDR3 protein: CSTGPTDTQYF
CDR3 DNA: TGCAGTACAGGGCCCACAGATACGCAGTATTTT

J gene: TRBJ2-5
D gene: TRBD2
clone size: -
V gene: TRBV30
CDR3 protein: CAWNGGEGETQYF
CDR3 DNA: TGTGCCTGGAATGGCGGGGAGGGGGAGACCCAGTACTTC

J gene: TRBJ2-1
D gene: -
clone size: -
V gene: TRBV20-1
CDR3 protein: CSFNNEQFF
CDR3 DNA: TGCAGTTTCAACAATGAGCAGTTCTTC

J gene: TRBJ1-5
D gene: -
clone size: -
V gene: TRBV19
CDR3 protein: CASSLRGGVGQPQHF
CDR3 DNA: TGTGCCAGTAGCCTTCGCGGGGGGGTGGGTCAGCCCCAGCATTTT

J gene: TRBJ2-1
D gene: TRBD2
clone size: -
V gene: TRBV7-9
CDR3 protein: CASSLRLAGLYNEQFF
CDR3 DNA: TGTGCCAGCAGCTTGCGACTAGCGGGACTCTACAATGAGCAGTTCTTC

J gene: TRBJ2-7
D gene: -
clone size: once
V gene: TRBV11-2
CDR3 protein: CASSNYLTGTYEQYF
CDR3 DNA: TGTGCCAGCAGCAACTATCTTACAGGGACATACGAGCAGTACTTC

J gene: TRBJ2-5
D gene: -
clone size: -
V gene: TRBV5-6
CDR3 protein: CASSLTGTQETQYF
CDR3 DNA: TGTGCCAGCAGCTTAACAGGGACCCAAGAGACCCAGTACTTC

J gene: TRBJ1-2
D gene: TRBD1
clone size: -
V gene: TRBV6-5
CDR3 protein: CASRGDRGILYGYTF
CDR3 DNA: TGTGCCAGCAGAGGGGACAGGGGAATTCTATATGGCTACACCTTC

J gene: TRBJ1-5
D gene: TRBD1
clone size: -
V gene: TRBV28
CDR3 protein: CASSLWRGHSNQPQHF
CDR3 DNA: TGTGCCAGCAGTTTATGGAGGGGGCATAGCAATCAGCCCCAGCATTTT

J gene: TRBJ2-3
D gene: -
clone size: -
V gene: TRBV15
CDR3 protein: CATSREAAPGDTQYF
CDR3 DNA: TGTGCCACCAGCAGAGAGGCGGCCCCTGGGGATACGCAGTATTTT

J gene: TRBJ2-1
D gene: TRBD2
clone size: once
V gene: TRBV19
CDR3 protein: CASTRGGITYNEQFF
CDR3 DNA: TGTGCCAGTACCCGGGGGGGGATAACCTACAATGAGCAGTTCTTC

J gene: TRBJ2-3
D gene: -
clone size: -
V gene: TRBV5-1
CDR3 protein: CASSLNQADTQYF
CDR3 DNA: TGCGCCAGCAGCTTGAACCAGGCAGATACGCAGTATTTT

J gene: TRBJ2-3
D gene: TRBD2
clone size: -
V gene: TRBV7-3
CDR3 protein: CASSFPTSGGTDTQYF
CDR3 DNA: TGTGCCAGCAGCTTTCCAACTAGCGGGGGCACAGATACGCAGTATTTT

J gene: TRBJ1-6
D gene: -
clone size: -
V gene: TRBV3-1/TRBV3-2
CDR3 protein: CASSQEAGYPLHF
CDR3 DNA: TGTGCCAGCAGCCAAGAAGCGGGCTACCCCCTCCACTTT

J gene: TRBJ2-3
D gene: -
clone size: -
V gene: TRBV12-3/TRBV12-4
CDR3 protein: CATGTDTQYF
CDR3 DNA: TGTGCCACCGGGACAGATACGCAGTATTTT

J gene: TRBJ1-1
D gene: TRBD1
clone size: -
V gene: TRBV30
CDR3 protein: CAWRDRALEAFF
CDR3 DNA: TGTGCCTGGAGGGACAGGGCTTTAGAAGCTTTCTTT

J gene: TRBJ2-2
D gene: -
clone size: -
V gene: TRBV3-1/TRBV3-2
CDR3 protein: CASSQDAGALTGELFF
CDR3 DNA: TGTGCCAGCAGCCAAGATGCGGGGGCCCTCACCGGGGAGCTGTTTTTT

J gene: TRBJ2-3
D gene: -
clone size: -
V gene: TRBV11-2
CDR3 protein: CASSREYGTDTQYF
CDR3 DNA: TGTGCCAGCAGCCGTGAGTATGGCACAGATACGCAGTATTTT

J gene: TRBJ1-4
D gene: TRBD1
clone size: -
V gene: TRBV28
CDR3 protein: CASSFGQGGEKLFF
CDR3 DNA: TGTGCCAGCAGTTTCGGACAGGGTGGAGAAAAACTGTTTTTT

J gene: TRBJ2-5
D gene: -
clone size: once
V gene: TRBV9
CDR3 protein: CASGPGLVGETQYF
CDR3 DNA: TGTGCCAGCGGGCCCGGACTGGTGGGGGAGACCCAGTACTTC

J gene: TRBJ1-2
D gene: -
clone size: -
V gene: TRBV27
CDR3 protein: CASRSGGASYGYTF
CDR3 DNA: TGTGCCAGCCGATCTGGAGGGGCGTCATATGGCTACACCTTC

J gene: TRBJ1-2
D gene: -
clone size: -
V gene: TRBV6-5
CDR3 protein: CASSYTDGIYGYTF
CDR3 DNA: TGTGCCAGCAGTTACACGGACGGGATCTATGGCTACACCTTC

J gene: TRBJ2-1
D gene: TRBD2
clone size: once
V gene: TRBV19
CDR3 protein: CASSIGLAGGLNEQFF
CDR3 DNA: TGTGCCAGTAGTATAGGCCTAGCGGGAGGTCTCAATGAGCAGTTCTTC

J gene: TRBJ1-2
D gene: -
clone size: once
V gene: TRBV6-1
CDR3 protein: CASSEEHILRGYTF
CDR3 DNA: TGTGCCAGCAGTGAAGAACATATTCTGAGGGGCTACACCTTC

J gene: TRBJ2-5
D gene: TRBD2
clone size: -
V gene: TRBV2
CDR3 protein: CASSVIGSGAQETQYF
CDR3 DNA: TGTGCCAGCAGTGTGATAGGTAGCGGGGCCCAAGAGACCCAGTACTTC

J gene: TRBJ2-1
D gene: TRBD2
clone size: -
V gene: TRBV3-1/TRBV3-2
CDR3 protein: CASSHSLTSAYEQFF
CDR3 DNA: TGTGCCAGCAGCCACTCCCTAACTAGCGCCTATGAGCAGTTCTTC

J gene: TRBJ2-3
D gene: -
clone size: -
V gene: TRBV9
CDR3 protein: CASRPTGPWQYF
CDR3 DNA: TGTGCCAGCAGACCGACAGGCCCCTGGCAGTATTTT

J gene: TRBJ2-7
D gene: -
clone size: -
V gene: TRBV19
CDR3 protein: CASSGRGYEQYF
CDR3 DNA: TGTGCCAGTAGTGGCAGGGGATACGAGCAGTACTTC

J gene: TRBJ2-5
D gene: TRBD2
clone size: -
V gene: TRBV29-1
CDR3 protein: CSVDGTSGARQETQYF
CDR3 DNA: TGCAGCGTTGACGGGACTAGCGGGGCCAGACAAGAGACCCAGTACTTC

J gene: TRBJ1-1
D gene: -
clone size: -
V gene: TRBV15
CDR3 protein: CATSRVTGLSSMNTEAFF
CDR3 DNA: TGTGCCACCAGCAGGGTGACAGGCTTAAGTTCCATGAACACTGAAGCTTTCTTT

J gene: TRBJ2-5
D gene: TRBD2
clone size: -
V gene: TRBV5-1
CDR3 protein: CASSFSGAGQETQYF
CDR3 DNA: TGCGCCAGCAGCTTTAGCGGGGCGGGACAAGAGACCCAGTACTTC

J gene: TRBJ2-7
D gene: TRBD1
clone size: -
V gene: TRBV5-4
CDR3 protein: CASSLAGTGLSEQYF
CDR3 DNA: TGTGCCAGCAGCTTGGCCGGGACAGGTTTGTCCGAGCAGTACTTC

J gene: TRBJ2-2
D gene: -
clone size: -
V gene: TRBV5-5
CDR3 protein: CASSPVANTGELFF
CDR3 DNA: TGTGCCAGCAGTCCGGTTGCGAACACCGGGGAGCTGTTTTTT

J gene: TRBJ2-5
D gene: -
clone size: -
V gene: TRBV6-6
CDR3 protein: CASSYGAGVQETQYF
CDR3 DNA: TGTGCCAGCAGTTACGGGGCAGGGGTACAAGAGACCCAGTACTTC

J gene: TRBJ2-1
D gene: TRBD2
clone size: -
V gene: TRBV7-2
CDR3 protein: CASSIGLGHNEQFF
CDR3 DNA: TGTGCCAGCAGCATTGGACTAGGCCACAATGAGCAGTTCTTC

J gene: TRBJ2-5
D gene: -
clone size: -
V gene: TRBV7-2
CDR3 protein: CASSLAGFQETQYF
CDR3 DNA: TGTGCCAGCAGCTTGGCAGGGTTCCAAGAGACCCAGTACTTC

J gene: TRBJ2-1
D gene: TRBD2
clone size: few
V gene: TRBV9
CDR3 protein: CASSPRLAEGYNEQFF
CDR3 DNA: TGTGCCAGCAGCCCCCGACTAGCGGAGGGGTACAATGAGCAGTTCTTC

J gene: TRBJ2-7
D gene: -
clone size: -
V gene: TRBV2
CDR3 protein: CASRVEQSSLNEQYF
CDR3 DNA: TGTGCCAGCAGGGTAGAACAGAGCTCACTTAACGAGCAGTACTTC

J gene: TRBJ2-5
D gene: TRBD2
clone size: -
V gene: TRBV19
CDR3 protein: CASSIGGETQYF
CDR3 DNA: TGTGCCAGTAGTATCGGGGGGGAGACCCAGTACTTC

J gene: TRBJ2-3
D gene: TRBD2
clone size: -
V gene: TRBV6-6
CDR3 protein: CASSPPGLEELGQYF
CDR3 DNA: TGTGCCAGCAGTCCTCCGGGACTAGAGGAGCTTGGGCAGTATTTT

J gene: TRBJ2-3
D gene: TRBD1
clone size: -
V gene: TRBV5-4
CDR3 protein: CAYRGTDTQYF
CDR3 DNA: TGTGCCTACAGGGGAACAGATACGCAGTATTTT

J gene: TRBJ1-5
D gene: -
clone size: -
V gene: TRBV6-6
CDR3 protein: CASSWGGLSNQPQHF
CDR3 DNA: TGTGCCAGCAGCTGGGGGGGACTGAGCAATCAGCCCCAGCATTTT